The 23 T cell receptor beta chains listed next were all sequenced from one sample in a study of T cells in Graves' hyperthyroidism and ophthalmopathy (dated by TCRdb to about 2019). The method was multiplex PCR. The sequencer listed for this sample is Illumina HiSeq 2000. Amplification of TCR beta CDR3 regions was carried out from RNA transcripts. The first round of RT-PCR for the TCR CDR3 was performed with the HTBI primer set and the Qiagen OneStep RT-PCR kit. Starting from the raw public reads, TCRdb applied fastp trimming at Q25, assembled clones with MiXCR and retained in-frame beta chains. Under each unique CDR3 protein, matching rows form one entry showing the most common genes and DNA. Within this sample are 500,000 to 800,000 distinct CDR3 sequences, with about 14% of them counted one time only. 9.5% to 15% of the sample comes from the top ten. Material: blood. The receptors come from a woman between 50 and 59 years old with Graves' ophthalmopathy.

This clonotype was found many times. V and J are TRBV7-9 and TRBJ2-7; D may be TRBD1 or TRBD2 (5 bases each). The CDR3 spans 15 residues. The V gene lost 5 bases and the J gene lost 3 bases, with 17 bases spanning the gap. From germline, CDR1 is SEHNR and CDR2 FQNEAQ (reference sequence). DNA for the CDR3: TGTGCCAGCAGCAAGGCCGGGACGGCACTCTACGAGCAGTACTTC. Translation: CASSKAGTALYEQYF.

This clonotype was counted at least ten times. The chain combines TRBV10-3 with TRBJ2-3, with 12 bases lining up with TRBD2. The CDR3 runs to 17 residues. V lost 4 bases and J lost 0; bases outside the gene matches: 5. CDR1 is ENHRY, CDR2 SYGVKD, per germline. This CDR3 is CAISGLAGDRSTDTQYF. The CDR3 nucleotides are TGTGCCATCAGTGGACTAGCGGGAGATAGAAGCACAGATACGCAGTATTTT.

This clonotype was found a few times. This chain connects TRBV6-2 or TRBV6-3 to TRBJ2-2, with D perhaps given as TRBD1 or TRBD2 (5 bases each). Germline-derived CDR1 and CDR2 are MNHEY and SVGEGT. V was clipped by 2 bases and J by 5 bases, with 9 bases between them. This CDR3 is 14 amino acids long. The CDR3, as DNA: TGTGCCAGCAGTTACGGGGGATATACCGGGGAGCTGTTTTTT. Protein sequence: CASSYGGYTGELFF.

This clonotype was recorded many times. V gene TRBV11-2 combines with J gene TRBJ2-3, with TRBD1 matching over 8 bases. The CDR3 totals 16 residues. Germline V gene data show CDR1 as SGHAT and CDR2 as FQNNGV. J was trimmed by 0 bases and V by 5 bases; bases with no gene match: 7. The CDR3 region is CASSQRTGTSTDTQYF. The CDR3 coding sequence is TGTGCCAGCAGCCAAAGGACAGGGACTAGCACAGATACGCAGTATTTT.

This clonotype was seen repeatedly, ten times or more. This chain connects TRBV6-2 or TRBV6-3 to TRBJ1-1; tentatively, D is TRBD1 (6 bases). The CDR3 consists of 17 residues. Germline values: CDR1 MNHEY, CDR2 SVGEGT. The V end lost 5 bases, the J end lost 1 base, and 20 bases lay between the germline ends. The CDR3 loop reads CASSLYGQSRGNTEAFF. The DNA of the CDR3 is TGTGCCAGCAGTCTGTACGGACAGTCCAGGGGGAACACTGAAGCTTTCTTT.

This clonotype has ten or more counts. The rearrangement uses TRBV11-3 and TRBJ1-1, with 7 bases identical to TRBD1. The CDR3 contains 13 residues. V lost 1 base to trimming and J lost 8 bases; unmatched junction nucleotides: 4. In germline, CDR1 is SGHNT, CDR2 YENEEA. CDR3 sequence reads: CASSLAQTGEAFF. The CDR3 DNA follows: TGTGCCAGCAGCTTAGCTCAGACAGGGGAAGCTTTCTTT.

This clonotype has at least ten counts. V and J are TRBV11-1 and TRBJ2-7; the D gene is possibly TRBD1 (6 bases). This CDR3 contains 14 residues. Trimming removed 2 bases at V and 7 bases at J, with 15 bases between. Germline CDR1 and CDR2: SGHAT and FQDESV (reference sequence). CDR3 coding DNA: TGTGCCAGCAGCTTATTGATGCAGGGGCGGGAGCAGTACTTC. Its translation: CASSLLMQGREQYF.

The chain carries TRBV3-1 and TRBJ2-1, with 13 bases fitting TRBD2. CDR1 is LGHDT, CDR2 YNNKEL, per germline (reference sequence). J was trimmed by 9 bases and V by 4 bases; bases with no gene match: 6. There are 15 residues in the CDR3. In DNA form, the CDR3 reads TGTGCCAGCAGCCCCGGACTAGCGGGAGTATTTGAGCAGTTCTTC. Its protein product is CASSPGLAGVFEQFF.

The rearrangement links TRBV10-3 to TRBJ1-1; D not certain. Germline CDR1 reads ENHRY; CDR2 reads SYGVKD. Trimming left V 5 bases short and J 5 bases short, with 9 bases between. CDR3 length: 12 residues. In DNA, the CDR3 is TGTGCCATCAGTAACACTCAAACTGAAGCTTTCTTT. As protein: CAISNTQTEAFF.

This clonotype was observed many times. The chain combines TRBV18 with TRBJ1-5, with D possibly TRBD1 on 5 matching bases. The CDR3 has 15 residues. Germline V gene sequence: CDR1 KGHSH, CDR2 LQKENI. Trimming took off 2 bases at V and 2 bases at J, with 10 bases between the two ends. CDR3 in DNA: TGTGCCAGCTCACCAGGGGGAGGAGGCAATCAGCCCCAGCATTTT. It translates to CASSPGGGGNQPQHF.

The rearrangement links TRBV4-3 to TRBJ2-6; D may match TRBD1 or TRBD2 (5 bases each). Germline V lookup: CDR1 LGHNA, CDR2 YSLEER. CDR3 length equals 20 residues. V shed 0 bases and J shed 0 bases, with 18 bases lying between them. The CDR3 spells CASSQDLLPGPGSGANVLTF. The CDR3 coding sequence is TGCGCCAGCAGCCAAGATCTACTGCCGGGACCGGGCTCTGGGGCCAACGTCCTGACTTTC.

The chain's CDR3 is CASSETVGNQPQHF. As DNA, the CDR3 is TGCGCCAGCAGCGAGACAGTTGGCAATCAGCCCCAGCATTTT. The genes are TRBV5-1 and TRBJ1-5, with D possibly being TRBD1 (5 bases). V was clipped by 4 bases and J by 2 bases, with 10 bases between them. The CDR3 consists of 14 residues. Germline lookup yields CDR1 SGHRS and CDR2 YFSETQ.

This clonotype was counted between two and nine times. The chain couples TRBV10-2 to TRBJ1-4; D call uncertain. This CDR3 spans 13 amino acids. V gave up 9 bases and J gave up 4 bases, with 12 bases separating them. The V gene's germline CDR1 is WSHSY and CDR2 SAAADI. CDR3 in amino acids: CARSGSGNEKLFF. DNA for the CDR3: TGCGCCAGATCCGGCAGCGGTAATGAAAAACTGTTTTTT.

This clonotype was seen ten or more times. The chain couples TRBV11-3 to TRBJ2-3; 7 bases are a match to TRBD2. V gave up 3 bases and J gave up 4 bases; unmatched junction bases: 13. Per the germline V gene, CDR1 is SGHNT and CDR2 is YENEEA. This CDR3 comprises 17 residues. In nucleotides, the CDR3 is TGTGCCAGCAGCTTTAGTTTGGCGGGAGTTGGGGCAGATACGCAGTATTTT. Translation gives CASSFSLAGVGADTQYF.

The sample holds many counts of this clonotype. The CDR3 loop reads CASSDRTAQETQYF. CDR3 bases: TGTGCCAGCAGCGACAGGACGGCCCAAGAGACCCAGTACTTC. The chain has TRBV2 and TRBJ2-5; TRBD1 is a possible D gene (6 bases). With 6 bases removed from V and 1 base from J, the gap between germline ends came to 12 bases. This CDR3 has 14 residues. Germline CDR1 is SNHLY and CDR2 is FYNNEI.

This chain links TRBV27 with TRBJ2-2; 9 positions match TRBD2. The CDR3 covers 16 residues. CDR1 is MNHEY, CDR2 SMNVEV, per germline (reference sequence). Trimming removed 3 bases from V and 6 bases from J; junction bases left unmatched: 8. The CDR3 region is CASSLSGTSRAGELFF. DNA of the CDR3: TGTGCCAGCAGTTTGTCAGGGACTAGCAGGGCCGGGGAGCTGTTTTTT.

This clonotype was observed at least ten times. CDR3: CASEKFSYNEQFF. The CDR3 DNA reads TGTGCCAGCGAGAAGTTTAGCTACAATGAGCAGTTCTTC. The chain employs TRBV28 and TRBJ2-1; D call uncertain. With 8 bases removed from V and 3 bases from J, the gap between germline ends came to 11 bases. Germline V gives CDR1 MDHEN, CDR2 SYDVKM. This CDR3 spans 13 amino acids.

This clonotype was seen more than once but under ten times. The CDR3 loop reads CASSLADANQPQHF. In DNA, the CDR3 is TGTGCCAGCAGTTTAGCGGACGCCAATCAGCCCCAGCATTTT. The J gene is TRBJ1-5, the V gene TRBV12-3 or TRBV12-4; no reliable D call. The CDR3 runs to 14 residues. V lost 0 bases and J lost 3, with 6 bases in between.

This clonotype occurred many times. The DNA for the CDR3 is TGCGCCAGCAGCCCAACAGTGACAGGGAGGGTGGACACTGAAGCTTTCTTT. Translated, it gives CASSPTVTGRVDTEAFF. V and J are TRBV5-1 and TRBJ1-1; 7 nucleotides agree with TRBD1. The germline gives CDR1 SGHRS, CDR2 YFSETQ. This CDR3 has 17 amino acids. V dropped 4 bases and J dropped 3; count of bases not matched to a gene: 15.

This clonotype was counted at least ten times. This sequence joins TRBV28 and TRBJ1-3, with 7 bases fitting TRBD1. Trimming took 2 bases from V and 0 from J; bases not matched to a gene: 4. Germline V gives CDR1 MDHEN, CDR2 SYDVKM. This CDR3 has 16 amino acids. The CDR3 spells CASSLEGASSGNTIYF. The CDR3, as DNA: TGTGCCAGCAGTTTAGAGGGGGCGAGCTCTGGAAACACCATATATTTT.

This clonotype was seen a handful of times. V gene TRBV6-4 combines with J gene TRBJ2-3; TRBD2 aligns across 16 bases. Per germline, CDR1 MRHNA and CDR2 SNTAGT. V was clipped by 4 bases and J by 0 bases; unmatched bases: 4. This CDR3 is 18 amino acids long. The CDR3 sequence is CASSAGTSGRASTDTQYF. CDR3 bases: TGTGCCAGCAGTGCCGGGACTAGCGGGAGGGCTAGCACAGATACGCAGTATTTT.

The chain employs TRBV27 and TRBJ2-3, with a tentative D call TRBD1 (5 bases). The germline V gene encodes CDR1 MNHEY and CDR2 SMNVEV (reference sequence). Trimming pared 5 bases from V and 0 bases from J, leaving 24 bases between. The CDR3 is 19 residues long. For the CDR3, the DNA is TGTGCCAGCAGTCCGGACATTGTAAGACGAGACTTTAGCACAGATACGCAGTATTTT. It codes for CASSPDIVRRDFSTDTQYF.

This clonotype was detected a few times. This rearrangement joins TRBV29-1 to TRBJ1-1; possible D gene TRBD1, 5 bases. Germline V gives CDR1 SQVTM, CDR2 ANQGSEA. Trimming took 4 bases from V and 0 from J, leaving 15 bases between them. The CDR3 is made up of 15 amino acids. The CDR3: CSVGGIQGMNTEAFF. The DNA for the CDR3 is TGCAGCGTTGGGGGGATTCAAGGCATGAACACTGAAGCTTTCTTT. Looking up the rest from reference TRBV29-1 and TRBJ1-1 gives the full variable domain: SAVISQKPSRDICQRGTSLTIQCQVDSQVTMMFWYRQQPGQSLTLIATANQGSEATYESGFVIDKFPISRPNLTFSTLTVSNMSPEDSSIYLCSVGGIQGMNTEAFFGQGTRLTVV.